What follows are 27 T cell receptor beta chains derived from one specimen sequenced in a study of identical twins' blood T cells. In TCRdb, the 5' RACE reads were re-called with MiXCR into one record per CDR3 protein. This sample yields a few hundred thousand distinct CDR3 sequences, of which around 30% are seen a single time; 6.1% belongs to the top ten. Sequenced material: PBMCs. These receptor sequences come from a woman aged 18-50 years in good health.

For this clonotype: A read error may be the cause here, since a much bigger clone is one base away. The chain employs TRBV2 and TRBJ1-5; no clear D. Germline V gene sequence: CDR1 SNHLY, CDR2 FYNNEI. This CDR3 is built from 12 residues. CDR3 loop: CAISPVPQVRHF. The CDR3 DNA sequence: TGTGCCATCAGTCCAGTTCCGCAGGTCAGGCATTTT.

This clonotype turned up a few times. This chain connects TRBV28 to TRBJ2-1; D remains ambiguous. The germline CDR1 and CDR2 sequences are MDHEN and SYDVKM. V lost 8 bases, J lost 4 bases, and 9 bases lay in between. The CDR3 has 12 residues. CDR3 sequence: CASGARYNEQFF. CDR3 DNA: TGTGCCAGCGGTGCGAGATACAATGAGCAGTTCTTC.

The V and J genes are TRBV20-1 and TRBJ1-6; D uncertain. V gave up 0 bases and J gave up 1 base, with 7 bases separating them. The CDR3 extends over 15 amino acids. Germline CDR1 DFQATT, CDR2 SNEGSKA (reference sequence). The CDR3 loop is CSAREPGSYNSPLHF. The CDR3 nucleotides read TGCAGTGCTAGAGAACCGGGATCCTATAATTCACCCCTCCACTTT.

A remark on this clonotype: Being one base from a much bigger clone, this may be a read error. The missing conserved phenylalanine or tryptophan at the end of this CDR3 makes a read error likely. This chain uses TRBV28 with TRBJ1-2; D remains ambiguous. The CDR3 length is 12 residues. Germline lookup yields CDR1 MDHEN and CDR2 SYDVKM. The germline V and J ends were trimmed by 3 bases and 2 bases, with 4 bases remaining between them. The CDR3 is CASSFRNYGYTS. The CDR3 nucleotides are TGTGCCAGCAGTTTTAGGAACTATGGCTACACCTCC.

This clonotype was seen a few times. V is TRBV11-2 and J is TRBJ2-5; the D gene is possibly TRBD1 (6 bases). The CDR3 totals 14 residues. Trimming shortened V by 1 base and J by 6 bases, and 12 bases separated the two germline ends. Germline CDR1 SGHAT, CDR2 FQNNGV. For the CDR3, the DNA is TGTGCCAGCAGCTTAGTGACACAGGGAAAGACCCAGTACTTC. Translating it yields CASSLVTQGKTQYF.

Comment on this clonotype: One base away lies a much larger clone, so this may be a sequencing read error. The V and J genes are TRBV12-5 and TRBJ2-5, with no clear D. Trimming cost V 5 bases and J 0 bases, with 13 bases left between them. Germline V gene lookup returns CDR1 LGHNT and CDR2 FRNRAP. The CDR3 has 15 amino acids. The CDR3 DNA follows: TGTGCTAGTGGTCCCGAGACTTCGTACCAAGAGACCCAGTACTTC. Translating it yields CASGPETSYQETQYF.

There are a few counts of this clonotype. The chain recombines TRBV9 with TRBJ2-3, with 8 bases identical to TRBD1. Germline-derived CDR1 and CDR2 are SGDLS and YYNGEE. The CDR3 contains 16 residues. V lost 4 bases and J lost 2; bases outside the gene matches: 9. The CDR3, as DNA: TGTGCCAGCAGCATAACGACAGGGGCGACCACAGATACGCAGTATTTT. It is translated as CASSITTGATTDTQYF.

This clonotype has only a few counts. The V gene is TRBV9, the J gene TRBJ1-2; possibly TRBD1 for D (5 bases). The CDR3 runs 14 residues. Deletions cut 4 bases from V and 3 bases from J, with 13 bases between. Germline V gene lookup returns CDR1 SGDLS and CDR2 YYNGEE. The CDR3 loop is CASSIRDADYGYTF. The CDR3 bases are TGTGCCAGCAGCATCCGGGACGCCGACTATGGCTACACCTTC.

This sequence joins TRBV20-1 and TRBJ1-2; no definite D call. V lost 3 bases and J 0 bases, leaving 11 bases between the germline ends. CDR1 DFQATT and CDR2 SNEGSKA come from the germline V gene (reference sequence). CDR3 length: 14 residues. This chain's CDR3 is CSASSAPTNYGYTF. CDR3 coding DNA: TGCAGTGCTAGTTCGGCTCCCACTAACTATGGCTACACCTTC.

This chain joins TRBV7-9 and TRBJ2-1; D ambiguous. V shed 5 bases and J shed 4 bases, with 15 bases lying between them. Germline-derived CDR1 and CDR2 are SEHNR and FQNEAQ (reference sequence). CDR3 length equals 15 residues. The CDR3 region is CASSIVGYPYNEQFF. The CDR3 DNA reads TGTGCCAGCAGCATAGTGGGGTACCCTTACAATGAGCAGTTCTTC.

The V call is TRBV10-3, the J call TRBJ2-5; D not resolved. Trimming pared 6 bases from V and 2 bases from J, leaving 10 bases between. The CDR3 contains 13 residues. Germline V CDR1 and CDR2: ENHRY, SYGVKD. CDR3 sequence (DNA): TGTGCCATCAGGACCAAGGAGCAAGAGACCCAGTACTTC. Residues: CAIRTKEQETQYF.

Concerning this clonotype itself: A read error may account for a junction end that differs from germline. This chain uses TRBV2 with TRBJ1-2; D is unclear. CDR1 and CDR2 (germline): SNHLY, FYNNEI. The CDR3 loop spans 15 amino acids. DNA of the CDR3: TGTGCCAGCAGTGACCTGGCAGACCACCCCTATGGATACACCTTC. Amino acids: CASSDLADHPYGYTF. The complete variable domain, with remaining parts taken from reference TRBV2 and TRBJ1-2, reads EPEVTQTPSHQVTQMGQEVILRCVPISNHLYFYWYRQILGQKVEFLVSFYNNEISEKSEIFDDQFSVERPDGSNFTLKIRSTKLEDSAMYFCASSDLADHPYGYTFGSGTRLTVV.

This clonotype occurred a few times. J is TRBJ2-7 and V is TRBV11-2, with TRBD2 identical over 13 bases. This CDR3 has 15 amino acids. Germline CDR1 SGHAT, CDR2 FQNNGV. J was trimmed by 3 bases and V by 4 bases; bases with no gene match: 3. The CDR3: CASSSWTSGGYEQYF. CDR3 nucleotide sequence: TGTGCCAGCAGCTCGTGGACTAGCGGGGGCTACGAGCAGTACTTC.

V usage is TRBV19 and J usage is TRBJ1-1; D is ambiguous. V lost 4 bases and J lost 3, with 9 bases in between. The CDR3 is 13 amino acids. The germline V gene encodes CDR1 LNHDA and CDR2 SQIVND (reference sequence). The CDR3 reads CASSTSWDTEAFF. In DNA, the CDR3 is TGTGCCAGTAGTACCTCGTGGGACACTGAAGCTTTCTTT.

The CDR3 sequence is CASSIGLAGLNTGELFF. The CDR3 DNA reads as TGTGCCAGTAGTATAGGACTAGCGGGGCTGAACACCGGGGAGCTGTTTTTT. V and J are TRBV19 and TRBJ2-2, with 11 bases aligning to TRBD2. Germline lookup yields CDR1 LNHDA and CDR2 SQIVND (reference sequence). The CDR3 totals 17 residues. Trimming cost V 1 base and J 1 base; bases outside gene matches: 2.

V is TRBV18 and J is TRBJ1-1; D is uncertain. The CDR3 spans 14 residues. V lost 1 base, J lost 4 bases, and 10 bases lay in between. Per the germline V gene, CDR1 is KGHSH and CDR2 is LQKENI. The CDR3 loop is CASSPREGSTEAFF. The CDR3, as DNA: TGTGCCAGCTCACCACGAGAAGGGAGCACTGAAGCTTTCTTT.

The chain uses TRBV27 and TRBJ2-1; 10 bases match TRBD2. Germline CDR1 is MNHEY and CDR2 is SMNVEV (reference sequence). The CDR3 totals 14 residues. With V trimmed by 4 bases and J by 9 bases, 6 bases remained unmatched. In DNA form, the CDR3 reads TGTGCCAGCAGTTCCCTAGCGGGAGTTGGTGAGCAGTTCTTC. Translating gives CASSSLAGVGEQFF.

This chain connects TRBV6-5 to TRBJ1-1; TRBD1 aligns across 8 bases. Germline CDR1 and CDR2: MNHEY and SVGAGI. The J segment lost 0 bases and the V segment lost 6 bases, leaving 24 bases of the junction unmatched. The CDR3 extends over 21 amino acids. CDR3 DNA sequence: TGTGCCAGCAGCACTACCCCGGGGACAGGTATGGTTACGGCCATGAACACTGAAGCTTTCTTT. Protein product: CASSTTPGTGMVTAMNTEAFF.

This sequence joins TRBV4-3 and TRBJ1-1; 8 bases are shared with TRBD1. Germline V gene data show CDR1 as LGHNA and CDR2 as YSLEER. The trim removed 4 bases at V and 3 bases at J, leaving 4 bases unmatched. The CDR3 length is 14 residues. The CDR3 region has the DNA TGCGCCAGCAGCCGAGGGACAGGACACACTGAAGCTTTCTTT. This encodes CASSRGTGHTEAFF.

J is TRBJ1-3 and V is TRBV20-1; TRBD1 might be the D (5 bases). Trimming removed 2 bases at V and 0 bases at J, with 20 bases between. The germline CDR1 and CDR2 sequences are DFQATT and SNEGSKA (reference sequence). CDR3 length equals 18 residues. The CDR3, as DNA: TGCAGTGCTAGAATCGGCCAGGGAGGGACCAACTCTGGAAACACCATATATTTT. This translates into CSARIGQGGTNSGNTIYF.

This chain links TRBV18 with TRBJ1-5, with D possibly TRBD1 on 6 matching bases. V was cut by 2 bases and J by 0 bases, with 8 bases left in between. This CDR3 has 15 residues. Germline CDR1 is KGHSH and CDR2 is LQKENI. CDR3 sequence: CASSPGGHSNQPQHF. DNA for the CDR3: TGTGCCAGCTCACCAGGGGGGCATAGCAATCAGCCCCAGCATTTT. The whole variable domain, remainder taken from reference TRBV18 and TRBJ1-5, is NAGVMQNPRHLVRRRGQEARLRCSPMKGHSHVYWYRQLPEEGLKFMVYLQKENIIDESGMPKERFSAEFPKEGPSILRIQQVVRGDSAAYFCASSPGGHSNQPQHFGDGTRLSIL.

The V gene is TRBV9, the J gene TRBJ1-2; D ambiguous. CDR1 is SGDLS, CDR2 YYNGEE, per germline. The CDR3 consists of 14 residues. Between the trimmed V and J ends, which lost 3 bases and 3 bases, there was a span of 12 bases. CDR3 residues: CASSGFGIHYGYTF. Written as DNA, the CDR3 is TGTGCCAGCAGCGGCTTCGGGATTCACTATGGCTACACCTTC.

The V call is TRBV11-2, the J call TRBJ2-1; weak D call: TRBD2 (5 bases). V lost 3 bases and J lost 1, with 10 bases in between. The germline CDR1 and CDR2 sequences are SGHAT and FQNNGV. The CDR3 loop spans 15 amino acids. CDR3 amino acids: CASSFGVGSYNEQFF. Here the CDR3 DNA reads TGTGCCAGCAGCTTCGGGGTAGGATCCTACAATGAGCAGTTCTTC. Supplemented by reference TRBV11-2 and TRBJ2-1, the full variable domain reads EAGVAQSPRYKIIEKRQSVAFWCNPISGHATLYWYQQILGQGPKLLIQFQNNGVVDDSQLPKDRFSAERLKGVDSTLKIQPAKLEDSAVYLCASSFGVGSYNEQFFGPGTRLTVL.

This clonotype was seen a few times. This chain connects TRBV11-2 to TRBJ2-3, with TRBD1 identical over 7 bases. This CDR3 spans 16 amino acids. Germline V lookup: CDR1 SGHAT, CDR2 FQNNGV. J was trimmed by 4 bases and V by 4 bases; bases with no gene match: 11. CDR3 amino acids: CASSSKRRQGSDTQYF. DNA for the CDR3: TGTGCCAGCAGCTCGAAGAGAAGACAGGGATCAGATACGCAGTATTTT.

The chain recombines TRBV18 with TRBJ1-3; no definite D call. The V gene lost 1 base and the J gene lost 4 bases, with 14 bases spanning the gap. The CDR3 has 16 amino acids. Germline values: CDR1 KGHSH, CDR2 LQKENI. CDR3 residues: CASSPRGTPRGNTIYF. The CDR3, as DNA: TGTGCCAGCTCACCACGAGGAACACCTAGGGGAAACACCATATATTTT.

The rearrangement joins TRBV10-2 to TRBJ2-5, with 8 bases that match TRBD2. V lost 9 bases, J lost 0 bases, and 3 bases stayed unmatched. The CDR3 is 13 residues long. Germline lookup yields CDR1 WSHSY and CDR2 SAAADI. The CDR3 DNA is TGCGCCAGTAGCGGGAATTACCAAGAGACCCAGTACTTC. Its translation is CASSGNYQETQYF.

This clonotype was counted between two and nine times. Written as DNA, the CDR3 is TGTGCCAGCAGCGGGGAAGGGCTATACAATGAGCAGTTCTTC. Amino acid sequence: CASSGEGLYNEQFF. The chain is built from TRBV4-2 and TRBJ2-1; D is unclear. CDR1 and CDR2 (germline): LGHNA, YNFKEQ. The CDR3 has 14 residues. V was cut by 5 bases and J by 4 bases, with 12 bases left in between.